This T cell receptor beta chain was sequenced in a study of blood T cell repertoires in COVID-19. Turning to the study itself: The samples span acute and convalescent COVID-19 from the United States, Italy and Spain.

CDR1 is LGHDT, CDR2 YNNKEL, per germline (reference sequence). Trimming removed 1 base from V and 6 bases from J; junction bases left unmatched: 5. This CDR3 contains 15 residues. Original data processing: From reference gene primer amplification, estimates of nucleated cell counts were derived. Profiled with immunoSEQ multiplex PCR; TCRdb holds only in-frame clones, not every one. V, J and clone size derive from that table, while D and trimming were established from the DNA sequence. The sample lists about 190,000 clones, 70% to 90% occurring once. The sample holds a few counts of this clone. Input material: peripheral blood. This receptor was identified in a woman aged 40 to 49 who had recovered from COVID-19. The V and J genes are TRBV3-1 (or the pseudogene TRBV3-2) and TRBJ2-1; 8 nucleotides align to TRBD2. The CDR3 DNA sequence: TGTGCCAGCAGCCAAGCCGCGGGACTAGTCAATGAGCAGTTCTTC. Its translation: CASSQAAGLVNEQFF.